Listed below are T cell receptor beta chains from one sample, sequenced in a study of vaccination effects on CD4 cells after COVID-19. TCRdb's table, derived via immunoSEQ multiplex PCR, lists solely in-frame clones and lacks some. The data show 65,000 to 90,000 clones, more than 60% seen once. These receptors lack a known antigen. Source: CD4+ T cells from PBMCs cultured with SARS-CoV-2 spike peptides, taken before COVID-19 vaccination. The receptors shown here come from a human donor who received a COVID-19 vaccine. CDR3s include the opening cysteine and the closing phenylalanine or tryptophan. D genes are given only for firm matches.

V	J	D	CDR3	DNA
TRBV7-2	TRBJ1-2	TRBD1	CASSSGQGALYGYTF	TGTGCCAGCAGCTCCGGACAGGGGGCTCTTTATGGCTACACCTTC
TRBV6-6	TRBJ1-2	NA	CASSPSGQNYGYTF	TGTGCCAGCAGTCCCTCCGGACAGAACTATGGCTACACCTTC
TRBV27	TRBJ1-2	NA	CASSRTGGNYGYTF	TGTGCCAGCAGTAGGACCGGGGGAAACTATGGCTACACCTTC
TRBV5-1	TRBJ2-5	TRBD2	CASSRLAGGQETQYF	TGCGCCAGCAGCCGATTAGCGGGGGGGCAGGAGACCCAGTACTTC
TRBV28	TRBJ2-3	TRBD1	CATTRRQGTDTQYF	TGTGCCACCACCCGGCGACAGGGGACAGATACGCAGTATTTT
TRBV9	TRBJ2-5	TRBD2	CASSVLAGLQETQYF	TGTGCCAGCAGCGTACTAGCGGGCCTCCAAGAGACCCAGTACTTC
TRBV4-1	TRBJ1-2	NA	CASSPGTPSNGYTF	TGCGCCAGCAGTCCCGGGACACCCTCGAATGGCTACACCTTC
TRBV5-6	TRBJ1-5	TRBD1	CASSAGTGGGGNQPQHF	TGTGCCAGCAGCGCCGGGACAGGGGGTGGTGGCAATCAGCCCCAGCATTTT
TRBV6-5	TRBJ2-2	TRBD2	CASTTSGGSGELFF	TGTGCCAGCACAACTAGCGGGGGCTCCGGGGAGCTGTTTTTT
TRBV2	TRBJ2-3	NA	CASSFLLSTDTQYF	TGTGCCAGCAGTTTCTTGCTTAGCACAGATACGCAGTATTTT
TRBV6-6	TRBJ2-5	NA	CASSTSRETQYF	TGTGCCAGCAGTACTTCCCGAGAGACCCAGTACTTC
TRBV6-2/TRBV6-3	TRBJ1-1	NA	CASSSRPGMNTEAFF	TGTGCCAGCAGCTCCAGGCCGGGGATGAACACTGAAGCTTTCTTT
TRBV28	TRBJ1-6	NA	CASSEPTRDNSPLHF	TGTGCCAGCAGCGAACCCACCAGGGATAATTCACCCCTCCACTTT
TRBV29-1	TRBJ2-2	NA	CSVRGPPDTGELFF	TGCAGCGTCCGCGGACCACCCGACACCGGGGAGCTGTTTTTT
TRBV12-5	TRBJ2-1	NA	CASGLALWGGRRNEQFF	TGTGCTAGTGGTTTGGCCCTCTGGGGGGGGCGACGGAATGAGCAGTTCTTC
TRBV19	TRBJ1-3	NA	CASSLIPDRNSGNTIYF	TGTGCCAGTAGTCTTATCCCGGACCGAAACTCTGGAAACACCATATATTTT
TRBV30	TRBJ1-5	NA	CAWSVRGWDQPQHF	TGTGCCTGGAGTGTGCGCGGGTGGGATCAGCCCCAGCATTTT
TRBV6-5	TRBJ1-2	TRBD1	CAGTGTGPTNYGYTF	TGTGCCGGAACCGGGACAGGGCCTACTAACTATGGCTACACCTTC
TRBV12-3/TRBV12-4	TRBJ2-3	NA	CASRAGGDTQYF	TGTGCCAGCAGGGCAGGTGGGGATACGCAGTATTTT
TRBV30	TRBJ2-3	NA	CAWSPRDTQYF	TGTGCCTGGAGTCCGAGGGATACGCAGTATTTT
TRBV6-5	TRBJ1-5	TRBD1	CELRDSRLRMPQHF	TGTGAGCTCCGGGACAGCCGATTGAGAATGCCCCAGCATTTT
TRBV24-1	TRBJ2-3	NA	CATSDGAADTQYF	TGTGCCACCAGTGATGGGGCAGCAGATACGCAGTATTTT
TRBV5-1	TRBJ2-1	TRBD1	CASSMGQPYNEQFF	TGCGCCAGCAGCATGGGACAGCCCTACAATGAGCAGTTCTTC